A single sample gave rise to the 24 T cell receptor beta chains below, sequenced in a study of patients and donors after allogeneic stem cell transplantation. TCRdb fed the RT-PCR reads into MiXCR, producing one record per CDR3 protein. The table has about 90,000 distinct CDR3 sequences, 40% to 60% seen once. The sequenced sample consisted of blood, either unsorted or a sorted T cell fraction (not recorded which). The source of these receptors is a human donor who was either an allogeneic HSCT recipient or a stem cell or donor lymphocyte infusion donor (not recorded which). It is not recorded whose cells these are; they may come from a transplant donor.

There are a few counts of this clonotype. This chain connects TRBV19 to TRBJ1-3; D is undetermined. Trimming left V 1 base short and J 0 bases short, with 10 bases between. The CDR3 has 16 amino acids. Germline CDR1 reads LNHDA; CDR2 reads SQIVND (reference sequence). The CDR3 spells CASSIGVADSGNTIYF. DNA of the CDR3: TGTGCCAGTAGTATAGGAGTGGCAGACTCTGGAAACACCATATATTTT.

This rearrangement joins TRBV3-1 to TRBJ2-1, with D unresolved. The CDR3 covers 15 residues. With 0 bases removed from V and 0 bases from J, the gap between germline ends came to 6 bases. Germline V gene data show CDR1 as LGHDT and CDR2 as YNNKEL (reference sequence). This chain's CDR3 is CASSQDQSSYNEQFF. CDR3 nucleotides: TGTGCCAGCAGCCAAGACCAAAGCTCCTACAATGAGCAGTTCTTC.

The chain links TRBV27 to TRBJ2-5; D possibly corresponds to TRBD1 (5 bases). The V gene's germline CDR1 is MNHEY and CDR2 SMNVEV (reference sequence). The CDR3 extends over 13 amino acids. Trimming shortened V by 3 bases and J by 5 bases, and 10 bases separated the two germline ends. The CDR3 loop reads CASSFRETETQYF. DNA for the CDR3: TGTGCCAGCAGTTTCAGGGAAACGGAGACCCAGTACTTC.

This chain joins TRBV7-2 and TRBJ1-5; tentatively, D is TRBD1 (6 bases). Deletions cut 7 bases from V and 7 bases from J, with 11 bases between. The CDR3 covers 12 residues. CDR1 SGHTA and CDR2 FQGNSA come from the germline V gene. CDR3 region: CASKTGSQPQHF. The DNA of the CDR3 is TGTGCCAGCAAAACAGGGTCCCAGCCCCAGCATTTT.

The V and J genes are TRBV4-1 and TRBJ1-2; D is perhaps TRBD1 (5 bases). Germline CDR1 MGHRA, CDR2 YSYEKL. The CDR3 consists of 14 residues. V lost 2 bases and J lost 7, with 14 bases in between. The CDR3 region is CASSQLGVQGGYTF. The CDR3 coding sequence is TGCGCCAGCAGCCAATTGGGGGTACAAGGTGGCTACACCTTC.

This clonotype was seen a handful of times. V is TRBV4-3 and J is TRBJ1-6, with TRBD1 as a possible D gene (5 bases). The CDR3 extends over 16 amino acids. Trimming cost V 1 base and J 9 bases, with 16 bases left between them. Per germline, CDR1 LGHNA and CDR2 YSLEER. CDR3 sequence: CASSQALGRGGSPLHF. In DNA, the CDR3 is TGCGCCAGCAGCCAAGCCCTAGGGCGGGGCGGTTCACCCCTCCACTTT.

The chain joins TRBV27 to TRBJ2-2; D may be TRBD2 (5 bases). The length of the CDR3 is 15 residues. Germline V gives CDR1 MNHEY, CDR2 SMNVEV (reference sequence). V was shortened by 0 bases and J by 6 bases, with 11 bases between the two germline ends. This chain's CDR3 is CASSLSREFPGELFF. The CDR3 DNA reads TGTGCCAGCAGTTTATCGAGGGAGTTTCCCGGGGAGCTGTTTTTT.

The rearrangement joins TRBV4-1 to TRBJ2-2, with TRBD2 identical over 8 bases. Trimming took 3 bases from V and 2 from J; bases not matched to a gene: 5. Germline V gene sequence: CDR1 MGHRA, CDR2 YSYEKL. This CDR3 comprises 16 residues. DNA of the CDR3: TGCGCCAGCAGCCAGTTCACTAGCGGCAACACCGGGGAGCTGTTTTTT. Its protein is CASSQFTSGNTGELFF.

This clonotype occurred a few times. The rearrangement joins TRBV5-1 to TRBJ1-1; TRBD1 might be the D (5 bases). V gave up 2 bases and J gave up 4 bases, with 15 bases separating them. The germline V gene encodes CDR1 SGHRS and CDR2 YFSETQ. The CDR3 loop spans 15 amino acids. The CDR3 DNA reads TGCGCCAGCAGCTTTAGCCTCGAGGGGCGCACTGAAGCTTTCTTT. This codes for CASSFSLEGRTEAFF.

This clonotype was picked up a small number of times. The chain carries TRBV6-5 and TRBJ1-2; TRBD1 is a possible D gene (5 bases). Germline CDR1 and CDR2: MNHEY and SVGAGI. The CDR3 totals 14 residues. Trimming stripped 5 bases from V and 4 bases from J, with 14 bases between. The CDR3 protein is CASSNLDKTYGYTF. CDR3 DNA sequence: TGTGCCAGCAGTAACCTGGACAAAACCTATGGCTACACCTTC.

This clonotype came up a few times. In nucleotides, the CDR3 is TGTGCCATCAGTAGTAGTGATCAGCCCCAGCATTTT. Translation: CAISSSDQPQHF. The V call is TRBV10-3, the J call TRBJ1-5; D is unresolved. Germline assignment: CDR1 ENHRY and CDR2 SYGVKD. Trimming stripped 5 bases from V and 5 bases from J, with 7 bases between. CDR3 length: 12 amino acids.

CDR3 bases: TGTGCCAGCAGTGACATGGACCAGAACACTGAAGCTTTCTTT. Translating it yields CASSDMDQNTEAFF. The rearrangement links TRBV12-3 or TRBV12-4 to TRBJ1-1, with D hard to call. This CDR3 is 14 amino acids long. Trimming cost V 5 bases and J 1 base, with 11 bases left between them.

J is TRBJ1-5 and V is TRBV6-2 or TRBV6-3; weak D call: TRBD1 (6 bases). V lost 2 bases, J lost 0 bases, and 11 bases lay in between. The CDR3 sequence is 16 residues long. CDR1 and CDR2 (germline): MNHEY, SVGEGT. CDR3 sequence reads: CASSYLGHYSNQPQHF. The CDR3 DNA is TGTGCCAGCAGTTACCTGGGACACTATAGCAATCAGCCCCAGCATTTT.

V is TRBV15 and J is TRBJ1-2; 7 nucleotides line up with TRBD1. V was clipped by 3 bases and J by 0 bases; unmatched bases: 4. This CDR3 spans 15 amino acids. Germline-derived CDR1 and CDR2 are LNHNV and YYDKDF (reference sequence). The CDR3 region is CATSRPGQPNYGYTF. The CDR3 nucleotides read TGTGCCACCAGCAGGCCGGGACAGCCTAACTATGGCTACACCTTC.

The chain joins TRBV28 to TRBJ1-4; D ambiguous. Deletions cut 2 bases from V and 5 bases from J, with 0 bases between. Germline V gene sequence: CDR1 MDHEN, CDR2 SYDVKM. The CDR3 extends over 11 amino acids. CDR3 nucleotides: TGTGCCAGCAGTTTAAATGAAAAACTGTTTTTT. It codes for CASSLNEKLFF.

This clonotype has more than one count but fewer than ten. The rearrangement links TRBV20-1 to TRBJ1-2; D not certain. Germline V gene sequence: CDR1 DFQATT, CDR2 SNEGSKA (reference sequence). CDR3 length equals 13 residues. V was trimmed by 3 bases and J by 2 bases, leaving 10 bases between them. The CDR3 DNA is TGCAGTGCTAGTTTTAGCACCAACTATGGCTACACCTTC. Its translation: CSASFSTNYGYTF.

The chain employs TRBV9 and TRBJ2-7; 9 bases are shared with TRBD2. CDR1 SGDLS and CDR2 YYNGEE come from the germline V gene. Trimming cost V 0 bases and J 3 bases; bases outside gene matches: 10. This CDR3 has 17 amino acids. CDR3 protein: CASSVAAVTSGIYEQYF. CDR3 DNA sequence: TGTGCCAGCAGCGTAGCGGCGGTGACTAGCGGAATCTACGAGCAGTACTTC.

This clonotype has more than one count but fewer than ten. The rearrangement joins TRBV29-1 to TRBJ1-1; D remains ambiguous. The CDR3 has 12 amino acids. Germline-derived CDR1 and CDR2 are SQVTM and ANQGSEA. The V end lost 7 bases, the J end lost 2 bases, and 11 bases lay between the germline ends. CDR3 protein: CSGTTVNTEAFF. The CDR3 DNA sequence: TGCAGCGGTACGACTGTTAACACTGAAGCTTTCTTT.

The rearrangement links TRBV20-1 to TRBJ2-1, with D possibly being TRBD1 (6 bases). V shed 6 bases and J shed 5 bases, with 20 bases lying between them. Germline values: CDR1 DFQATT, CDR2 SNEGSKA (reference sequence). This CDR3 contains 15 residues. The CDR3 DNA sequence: TGCAGTGCAGAATCCGGGACATCCCTTCACAATGAGCAGTTCTTC. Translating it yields CSAESGTSLHNEQFF.

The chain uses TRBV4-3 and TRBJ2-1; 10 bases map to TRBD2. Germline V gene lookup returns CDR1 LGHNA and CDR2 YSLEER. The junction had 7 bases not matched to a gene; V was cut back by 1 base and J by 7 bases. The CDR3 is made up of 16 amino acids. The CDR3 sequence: CASSQVAGGHENEQFF. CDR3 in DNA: TGCGCCAGCAGCCAAGTAGCGGGAGGACATGAGAATGAGCAGTTCTTC.

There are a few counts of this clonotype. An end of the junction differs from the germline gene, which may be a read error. CDR3 in amino acids: CASSMGPNTEAFF. The CDR3 nucleotides read TGTGCTAGCAGCATGGGACCAAACACTGAAGCTTTCTTT. The gene calls are TRBV7-7 and TRBJ1-1; TRBD1 might be the D (5 bases). Germline-derived CDR1 and CDR2 are SSHAT and FNYEAQ (reference sequence). The CDR3 is made up of 13 amino acids.

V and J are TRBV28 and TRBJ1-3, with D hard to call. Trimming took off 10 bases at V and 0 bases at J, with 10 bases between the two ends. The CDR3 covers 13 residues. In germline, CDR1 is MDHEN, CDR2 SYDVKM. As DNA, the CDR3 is TGTGCCACGACCTCTCCCTCTGGAAACACCATATATTTT. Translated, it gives CATTSPSGNTIYF.

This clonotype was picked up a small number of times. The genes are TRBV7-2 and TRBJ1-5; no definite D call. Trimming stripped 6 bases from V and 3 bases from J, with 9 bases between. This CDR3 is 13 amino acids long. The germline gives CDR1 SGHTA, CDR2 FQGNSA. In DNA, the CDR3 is TGTGCCAGCAGAATTGACAACAATCAGCCCCAGCATTTT. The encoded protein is CASRIDNNQPQHF.

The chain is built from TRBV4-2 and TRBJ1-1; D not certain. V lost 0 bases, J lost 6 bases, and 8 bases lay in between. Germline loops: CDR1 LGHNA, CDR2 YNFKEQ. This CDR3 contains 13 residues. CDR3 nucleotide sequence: TGTGCCAGCAGCCAAGATCAGGCGGCTGAAGCTTTCTTT. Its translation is CASSQDQAAEAFF.